Shown below are 23 T cell receptor beta chains from a single sample sequenced in a study of blood T cell repertoires in COVID-19 (dated by TCRdb to 2018 to 2021). Receptor libraries were prepared by the immunoSEQ multiplex PCR assay. As stored in TCRdb, this immuneACCESS dataset retains in-frame rearrangements with V and J assigned. A fraction of the clones does not appear; measured against another copy, unresolved V genes explain less than half of the discrepancy, and the remainder lacks a known reason. This sample comprises 300,000 to 350,000 clones, approximately 88% of them detected only once. The top ten clonotypes cover 1.5% to 2% of the sample. Sequenced input: peripheral blood. These receptors were obtained from a woman aged 25 to 39 with COVID-19, enrolled during active disease.

The rearrangement joins TRBV24-1 to TRBJ2-5, with TRBD2 as a possible D gene (5 bases). V was clipped by 7 bases and J by 2 bases, with 7 bases between them. This CDR3 comprises 12 residues. Germline CDR1 KGHDR, CDR2 SFDVKD. The CDR3, as DNA: TGTGCCACCAGGGACTTTCAAGAGACCCAGTACTTC. This gives the protein CATRDFQETQYF.

The chain joins TRBV7-9 to TRBJ1-5; no clear D gene. Trimming stripped 7 bases from V and 5 bases from J, with 9 bases between. The CDR3 consists of 12 residues. Germline CDR1 reads SEHNR; CDR2 reads FQNEAQ (reference sequence). The CDR3 here is CASNSEDQPQHF. Written as DNA, the CDR3 is TGTGCCAGCAACTCCGAGGATCAGCCCCAGCATTTT. Complete variable domain (other parts from reference TRBV7-9 and TRBJ1-5): DTGVSQNPRHKITKRGQNVTFRCDPISEHNRLYWYRQTLGQGPEFLTYFQNEAQLEKSRLLSDRFSAERPKGSFSTLEIQRTEQGDSAMYLCASNSEDQPQHFGDGTRLSIL.

The V call is TRBV27, the J call TRBJ2-4; 8 nucleotides line up with TRBD1. Germline CDR1 and CDR2: MNHEY and SMNVEV (reference sequence). Trimming took 6 bases from V and 6 from J; bases not matched to a gene: 7. The CDR3 consists of 14 residues. The DNA for the CDR3 is TGTGCCAGCAGATCAGGGGGCAGCAGAAACATTCAGTACTTC. It encodes CASRSGGSRNIQYF.

The chain couples TRBV3-1 (or the pseudogene TRBV3-2) to TRBJ2-5, with TRBD2 identical over 11 bases. The CDR3 is 16 amino acids. Looked up from germline, CDR1 is LGHDT and CDR2 is YNNKEL (reference sequence). The V segment lost 2 bases and the J segment 2 bases; nucleotides outside the gene matches: 4. The CDR3 protein is CASSQTIAGGQETQYF. The CDR3 bases are TGTGCCAGCAGCCAAACAATAGCGGGGGGGCAAGAGACCCAGTACTTC.

The chain uses TRBV5-1 and TRBJ1-4, with a tentative D call TRBD1 (5 bases). V dropped 5 bases and J dropped 4 bases, with 9 bases sitting between them. The CDR3 is 13 amino acids. CDR1 and CDR2 from the germline V gene are SGHRS and YFSETQ. The CDR3 region is CASRTELNEKLFF. For the CDR3, the DNA is TGCGCCAGCAGGACAGAGCTTAATGAAAAACTGTTTTTT. The variable domain in full, completed from reference TRBV5-1 and TRBJ1-4, reads KAGVTQTPRYLIKTRGQQVTLSCSPISGHRSVSWYQQTPGQGLQFLFEYFSETQRNKGNFPGRFSGRQFSNSRSEMNVSTLELGDSALYLCASRTELNEKLFFGSGTQLSVL.

This clone was detected only once. The chain carries TRBV2 and TRBJ1-6; no definite D call. The CDR3 has 14 amino acids. V lost 8 bases and J lost 5, with 13 bases in between. Germline values: CDR1 SNHLY, CDR2 FYNNEI. The CDR3 region has the DNA TGTGCCAGCGGGAGAAACGAGAATAATTCACCCCTCCACTTT. This codes for CASGRNENNSPLHF.

The chain uses TRBV7-2 and TRBJ2-5; 10 bases are a match to TRBD2. There are 17 residues in the CDR3. Germline CDR1 is SGHTA and CDR2 is FQGNSA. V lost 4 bases, J lost 1 base, and 9 bases stayed unmatched. CDR3 DNA: TGTGCCAGCAGCTCCCCCCGGTTAGCGGGGGGCCAAGAGACCCAGTACTTC. It translates to CASSSPRLAGGQETQYF.

This sequence joins TRBV5-4 and TRBJ2-2, with 7 bases fitting TRBD2. This CDR3 contains 17 residues. Losses at the gene ends were 4 bases for V and 0 bases for J; bases not matched to a gene: 9. Germline loops: CDR1 SGHNT, CDR2 YYREEE (reference sequence). CDR3: CASSTSPGRANTGELFF. CDR3 coding DNA: TGTGCCAGCAGCACATCTCCTGGGAGGGCGAACACCGGGGAGCTGTTTTTT.

The J gene is TRBJ1-4, the V gene TRBV2; tentative D call: TRBD1 (5 bases). The CDR3 has 15 residues. The germline V gene has CDR1 SNHLY and CDR2 FYNNEI. Trimming stripped 8 bases from V and 1 base from J, with 14 bases between. CDR3 sequence reads: CASSRTKGTNEKLFF. DNA of the CDR3: TGTGCCAGCTCCAGGACAAAGGGAACTAATGAAAAACTGTTTTTT.

This chain joins TRBV15 and TRBJ2-3, with 12 bases fitting TRBD2. V was pared by 4 bases and J by 5 bases, with 4 bases of the junction left unmatched. Germline CDR1 reads LNHNV; CDR2 reads YYDKDF (reference sequence). The length of the CDR3 is 15 residues. The DNA of the CDR3 is TGTGCCACCAGCAACCTAGCGGGGGGGATAGATACGCAGTATTTT. It translates to CATSNLAGGIDTQYF. Drawing the rest from reference TRBV15 and TRBJ2-3, the complete variable domain is DAMVIQNPRYQVTQFGKPVTLSCSQTLNHNVMYWYQQKSSQAPKLLFHYYDKDFNNEADTPDNFQSRRPNTSFCFLDIRSPGLGDTAMYLCATSNLAGGIDTQYFGPGTRLTVL.

The genes are TRBV3-1 (or the pseudogene TRBV3-2) and TRBJ1-5; unclear D gene. The CDR3 covers 13 residues. V dropped 8 bases and J dropped 3 bases, with 11 bases sitting between them. CDR1 LGHDT and CDR2 YNNKEL come from the germline V gene (reference sequence). The CDR3 protein is CASSKELNQPQHF. In DNA, the CDR3 is TGTGCCAGCTCTAAGGAGCTCAATCAGCCCCAGCATTTT.

The genes are TRBV12-3 or TRBV12-4 and TRBJ2-7, with D maybe TRBD1 (5 bases). The CDR3 extends over 12 amino acids. Trimming shortened V by 4 bases and J by 10 bases, and 14 bases separated the two germline ends. The CDR3 DNA reads as TGTGCCAGCAGTTCTGTCCAGGGCCAACAGTACTTC. Translating it yields CASSSVQGQQYF.

The gene calls are TRBV28 and TRBJ1-6; D uncertain. The CDR3 spans 15 residues. CDR1 is MDHEN, CDR2 SYDVKM, per germline. The V end was cut by 6 bases, the J end by 14 bases, with 23 bases between. CDR3 sequence reads: CASSPNPPPPGSLHF. CDR3 in DNA: TGTGCCAGCAGCCCGAACCCCCCTCCGCCGGGGTCCCTCCACTTT.

The CDR3 sequence: CASSQSIRGGAEAFF. In DNA, the CDR3 is TGTGCCAGCAGCCAATCAATTAGAGGAGGGGCTGAAGCTTTCTTT. The rearrangement links TRBV14 to TRBJ1-1; TRBD1 might be the D (5 bases). V was cut by 2 bases and J by 6 bases, with 16 bases left in between. The CDR3 runs 15 residues. CDR1 and CDR2 from the germline V gene are SGHDN and FVKESK. The variable domain in full, completed from reference TRBV14 and TRBJ1-1, reads EAGVTQFPSHSVIEKGQTVTLRCDPISGHDNLYWYRRVMGKEIKFLLHFVKESKQDESGMPNNRFLAERTGGTYSTLKVQPAELEDSGVYFCASSQSIRGGAEAFFGQGTRLTVV.

The chain carries TRBV23-1 and TRBJ1-2; D might be TRBD1 (6 bases). TRBV23-1 is known as an ORF, though its function is uncertain. V lost 3 bases and J 3 bases, leaving 17 bases between the germline ends. The CDR3 is 16 residues long. The CDR3 loop reads CASSQGARGADYGYTF. The DNA of the CDR3 is TGCGCCAGCAGTCAGGGGGCAAGGGGCGCGGACTATGGCTACACCTTC.

This clone has just one count. This chain uses TRBV30 with TRBJ2-6, with D tentatively TRBD2 (6 bases). CDR1 and CDR2 from the germline V gene are GTSNPN and SVGIG (reference sequence). The V gene lost 6 bases and the J gene lost 0 bases, with 18 bases spanning the gap. This CDR3 is built from 17 residues. As DNA, the CDR3 is TGTGCCTGTCCCAGAGGAGGGGTTTCCTCTGGGGCCAACGTCCTGACTTTC. Translating it yields CACPRGGVSSGANVLTF.

This clone was seen once. The CDR3 spells CASSDWRQVNTEAFF. The CDR3 DNA is TGTGCCAGCAGTGATTGGAGGCAGGTGAACACTGAAGCTTTCTTT. The gene calls are TRBV6-1 and TRBJ1-1; unclear D gene. Trimming removed 3 bases from V and 0 bases from J, with 11 bases in between. CDR3 size: 15 residues. CDR1 is MNHNS and CDR2 is SASEGT in the germline V gene.

CDR3 region: CASRGGSGEQFF. DNA for the CDR3: TGCGCCAGCAGGGGGGGATCGGGTGAGCAGTTCTTC. The chain carries TRBV5-1 and TRBJ2-1; the D gene is possibly TRBD2 (6 bases). Germline CDR1 SGHRS, CDR2 YFSETQ. With 5 bases removed from V and 9 bases from J, the gap between germline ends came to 12 bases. The CDR3 loop spans 12 amino acids.

V is TRBV2 and J is TRBJ1-2; D gene unclear. This CDR3 is 12 amino acids long. Germline V gene data show CDR1 as SNHLY and CDR2 as FYNNEI. Trimming took 3 bases from V and 4 from J, leaving 6 bases between them. The DNA for the CDR3 is TGTGCCAGCAGTGAGGCTGGCTATGGCTACACCTTC. Protein product: CASSEAGYGYTF.

This clone is a singleton in its sample. The chain uses TRBV5-1 and TRBJ2-1, with D tentatively TRBD1 (5 bases). Germline loops: CDR1 SGHRS, CDR2 YFSETQ. V was pared by 0 bases and J by 4 bases, with 8 bases between. The CDR3 is made up of 14 amino acids. The CDR3 DNA is TGCGCCAGCAGCTTGGAGGGGCCGTACAATGAGCAGTTCTTC. Amino acid sequence: CASSLEGPYNEQFF.

V gene TRBV5-4 combines with J gene TRBJ2-3; TRBD2 agrees at 9 bases. The CDR3 extends over 11 amino acids. Germline CDR1 and CDR2: SGHNT and YYREEE (reference sequence). V shed 2 bases and J 14 bases; nucleotides not matched to a gene: 3. CDR3 sequence (DNA): TGTGCCAGCAGCTTCGGGACTAGCACGTATTTT. Its protein product is CASSFGTSTYF.

V is TRBV7-9 and J is TRBJ2-7, with a tentative D call TRBD2 (6 bases). V lost 6 bases, J lost 0 bases, and 12 bases lay in between. The CDR3 is made up of 14 amino acids. Germline CDR1 SEHNR, CDR2 FQNEAQ (reference sequence). This CDR3 is CASSGEDFSYEQYF. The DNA of the CDR3 is TGTGCCAGCAGTGGGGAGGATTTCTCCTACGAGCAGTACTTC.

This clone has more than one count but fewer than ten. This chain links TRBV9 with TRBJ1-2, with D unclear. CDR3 length: 12 amino acids. Trimming removed 0 bases at V and 3 bases at J, with 3 bases between. The germline CDR1 and CDR2 sequences are SGDLS and YYNGEE. The CDR3 bases are TGTGCCAGCAGCGTAGCTCACTATGGCTACACCTTC. Residues: CASSVAHYGYTF.